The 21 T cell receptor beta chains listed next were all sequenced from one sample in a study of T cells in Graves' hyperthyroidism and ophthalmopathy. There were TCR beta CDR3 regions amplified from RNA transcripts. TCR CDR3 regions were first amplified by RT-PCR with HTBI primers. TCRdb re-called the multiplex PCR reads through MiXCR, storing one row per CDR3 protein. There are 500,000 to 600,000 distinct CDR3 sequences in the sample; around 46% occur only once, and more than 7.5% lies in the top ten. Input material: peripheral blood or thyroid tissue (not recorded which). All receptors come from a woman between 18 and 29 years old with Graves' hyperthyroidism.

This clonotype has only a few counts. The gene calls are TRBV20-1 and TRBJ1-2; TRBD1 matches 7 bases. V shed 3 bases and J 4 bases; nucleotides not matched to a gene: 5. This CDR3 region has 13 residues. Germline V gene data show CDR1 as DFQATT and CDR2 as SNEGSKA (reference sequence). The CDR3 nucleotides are TGCAGTGCTAGCTCGGGACAGACCTATGGCTACACCTTC. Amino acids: CSASSGQTYGYTF.

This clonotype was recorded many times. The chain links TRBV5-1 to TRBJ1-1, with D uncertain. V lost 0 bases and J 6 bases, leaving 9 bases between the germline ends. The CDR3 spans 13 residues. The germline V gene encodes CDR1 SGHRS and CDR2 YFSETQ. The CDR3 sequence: CASSLGQVPEAFF. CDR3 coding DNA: TGCGCCAGCAGCTTGGGCCAGGTCCCTGAAGCTTTCTTT.

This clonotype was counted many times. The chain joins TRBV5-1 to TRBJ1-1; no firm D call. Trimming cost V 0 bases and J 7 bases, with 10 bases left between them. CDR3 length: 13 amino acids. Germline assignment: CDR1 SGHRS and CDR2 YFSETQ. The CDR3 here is CASSLGRGGEAFF. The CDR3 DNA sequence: TGCGCCAGCAGCTTGGGGCGCGGCGGTGAAGCTTTCTTT.

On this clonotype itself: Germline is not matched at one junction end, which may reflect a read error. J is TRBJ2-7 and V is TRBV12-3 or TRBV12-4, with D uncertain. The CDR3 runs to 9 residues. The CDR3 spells CASSRPMDF. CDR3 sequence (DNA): TGTGCCAGCAGTCGGCCGATGGACTTC.

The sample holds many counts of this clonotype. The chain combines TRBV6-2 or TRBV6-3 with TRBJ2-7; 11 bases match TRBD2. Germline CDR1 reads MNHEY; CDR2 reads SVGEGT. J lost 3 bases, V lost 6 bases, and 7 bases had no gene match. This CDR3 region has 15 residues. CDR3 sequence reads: CASSNRLAGYYEQYF. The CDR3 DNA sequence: TGTGCCAGCAGCAACCGACTAGCGGGGTACTACGAGCAGTACTTC.

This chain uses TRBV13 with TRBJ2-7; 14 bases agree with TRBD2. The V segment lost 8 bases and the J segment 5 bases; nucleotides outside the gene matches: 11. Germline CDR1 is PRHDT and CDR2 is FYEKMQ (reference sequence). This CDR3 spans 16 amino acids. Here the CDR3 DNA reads TGTGCCAGCCTCCTGGGACTAGCGGGAGAGCCCAACGAGCAGTACTTC. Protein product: CASLLGLAGEPNEQYF.

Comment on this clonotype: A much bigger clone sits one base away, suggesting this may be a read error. CDR3 amino acids: CAISEGRGPQPQHF. In DNA form, the CDR3 reads TGTGCCATCAGTGAAGGGAGGGGGCCTCAGCCCCAGCATTTT. The rearrangement links TRBV10-3 to TRBJ1-5; 7 bases line up with TRBD1. Germline lookup yields CDR1 ENHRY and CDR2 SYGVKD. This CDR3 is built from 14 residues. With V trimmed by 3 bases and J by 6 bases, 5 bases remained unmatched.

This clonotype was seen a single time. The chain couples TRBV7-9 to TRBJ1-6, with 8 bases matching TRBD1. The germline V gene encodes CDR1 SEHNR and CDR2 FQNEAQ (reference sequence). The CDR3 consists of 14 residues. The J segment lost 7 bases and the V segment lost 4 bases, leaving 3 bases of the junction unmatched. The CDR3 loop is CASSWTGWNSPLHF. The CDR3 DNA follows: TGTGCCAGCAGCTGGACAGGGTGGAATTCACCCCTCCACTTT.

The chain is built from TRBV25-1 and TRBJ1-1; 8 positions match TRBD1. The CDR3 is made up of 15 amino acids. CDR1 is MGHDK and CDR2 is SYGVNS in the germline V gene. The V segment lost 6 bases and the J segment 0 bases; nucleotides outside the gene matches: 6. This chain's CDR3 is CASSSRQGLNTEAFF. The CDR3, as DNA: TGTGCCAGCAGCTCCCGACAGGGGTTGAACACTGAAGCTTTCTTT.

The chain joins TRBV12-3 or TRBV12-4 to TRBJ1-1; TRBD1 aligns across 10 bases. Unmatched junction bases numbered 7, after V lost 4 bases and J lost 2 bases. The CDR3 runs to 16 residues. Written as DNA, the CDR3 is TGTGCCAGCAGTTCGACAGGGGGCTCAGGAAACACTGAAGCTTTCTTT. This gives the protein CASSSTGGSGNTEAFF.

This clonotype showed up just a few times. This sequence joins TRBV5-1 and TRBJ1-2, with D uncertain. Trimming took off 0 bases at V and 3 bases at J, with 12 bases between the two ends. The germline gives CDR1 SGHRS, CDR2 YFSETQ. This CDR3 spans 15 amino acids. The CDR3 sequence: CASSLVVGEDYGYTF. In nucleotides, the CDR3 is TGCGCCAGCAGCTTGGTGGTGGGAGAGGACTATGGCTACACCTTC.

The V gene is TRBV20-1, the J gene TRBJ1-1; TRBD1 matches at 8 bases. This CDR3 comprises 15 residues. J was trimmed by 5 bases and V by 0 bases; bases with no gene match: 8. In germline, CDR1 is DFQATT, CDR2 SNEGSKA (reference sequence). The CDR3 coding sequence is TGCAGTGCTAGAGATCTCCAGGGGGCGCGGACTGAAGCTTTCTTT. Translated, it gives CSARDLQGARTEAFF.

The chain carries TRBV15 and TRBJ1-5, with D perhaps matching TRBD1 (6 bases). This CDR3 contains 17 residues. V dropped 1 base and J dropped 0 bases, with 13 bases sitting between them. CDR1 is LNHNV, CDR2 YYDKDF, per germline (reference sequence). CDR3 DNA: TGTGCCACCAGCAGAGGGGGGGGCGCGGGTAGCAATCAGCCCCAGCATTTT. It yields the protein CATSRGGGAGSNQPQHF. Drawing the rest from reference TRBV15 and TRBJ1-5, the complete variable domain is DAMVIQNPRYQVTQFGKPVTLSCSQTLNHNVMYWYQQKSSQAPKLLFHYYDKDFNNEADTPDNFQSRRPNTSFCFLDIRSPGLGDTAMYLCATSRGGGAGSNQPQHFGDGTRLSIL.

The CDR3 protein is CAISANGIDNEQYF. The CDR3 region has the DNA TGTGCCATCAGCGCTAATGGGATCGACAATGAGCAGTACTTC. V gene TRBV10-3 combines with J gene TRBJ2-7; D ambiguous. CDR1 ENHRY and CDR2 SYGVKD come from the germline V gene. The CDR3 extends over 14 amino acids. V lost 6 bases, J lost 7 bases, and 19 bases lay in between.

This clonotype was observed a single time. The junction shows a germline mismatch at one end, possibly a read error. The CDR3 loop reads CASSRRVGTSTDAQYF. The CDR3 coding sequence is TGTGCCAGCAGCAGGAGGGTAGGGACTAGCACAGATGCGCAGTATTTT. The V and J genes are TRBV7-2 and TRBJ2-3; 9 positions agree with TRBD2. From germline, CDR1 is SGHTA and CDR2 FQGNSA. The CDR3 is 16 amino acids.

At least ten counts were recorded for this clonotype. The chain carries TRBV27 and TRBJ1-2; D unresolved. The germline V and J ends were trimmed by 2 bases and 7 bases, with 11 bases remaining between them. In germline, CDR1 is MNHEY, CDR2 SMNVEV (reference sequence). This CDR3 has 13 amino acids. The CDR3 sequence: CASSLRPGGGYTF. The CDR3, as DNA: TGTGCCAGCAGTTTACGGCCAGGTGGTGGCTACACCTTC.

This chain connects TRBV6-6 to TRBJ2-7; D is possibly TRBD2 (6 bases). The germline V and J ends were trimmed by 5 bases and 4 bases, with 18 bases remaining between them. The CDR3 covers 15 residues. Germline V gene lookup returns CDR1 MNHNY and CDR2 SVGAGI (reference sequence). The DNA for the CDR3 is TGTGCCAGCAGTCCTCAGGAGAGGGGAGGATACGAGCAGTACTTC. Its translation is CASSPQERGGYEQYF.

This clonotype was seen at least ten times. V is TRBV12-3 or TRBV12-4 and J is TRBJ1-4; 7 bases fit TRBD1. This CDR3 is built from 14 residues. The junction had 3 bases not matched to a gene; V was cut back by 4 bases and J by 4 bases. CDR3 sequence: CASSSGTDNEKLFF. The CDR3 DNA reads TGTGCCAGCAGTTCCGGGACAGATAATGAAAAACTGTTTTTT.

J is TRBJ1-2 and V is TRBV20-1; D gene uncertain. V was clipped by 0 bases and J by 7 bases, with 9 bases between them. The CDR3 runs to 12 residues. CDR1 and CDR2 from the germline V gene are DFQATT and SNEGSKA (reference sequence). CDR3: CSARDPSGGYTF. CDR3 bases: TGCAGTGCTAGAGATCCGTCGGGTGGCTACACCTTC.

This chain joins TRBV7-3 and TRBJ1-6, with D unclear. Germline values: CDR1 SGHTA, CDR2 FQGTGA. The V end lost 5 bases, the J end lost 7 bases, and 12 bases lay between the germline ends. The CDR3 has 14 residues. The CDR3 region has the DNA TGTGCCAGCAGCCCTGACACCGCGAATTCACCCCTCCACTTT. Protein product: CASSPDTANSPLHF.

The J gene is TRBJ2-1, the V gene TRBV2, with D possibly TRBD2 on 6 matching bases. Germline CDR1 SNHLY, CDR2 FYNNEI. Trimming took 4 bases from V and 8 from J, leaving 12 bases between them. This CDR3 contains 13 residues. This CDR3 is CASSVDRRDEQFF. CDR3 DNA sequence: TGTGCCAGCAGTGTCGACCGGAGGGATGAGCAGTTCTTC. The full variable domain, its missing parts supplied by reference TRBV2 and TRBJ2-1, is EPEVTQTPSHQVTQMGQEVILRCVPISNHLYFYWYRQILGQKVEFLVSFYNNEISEKSEIFDDQFSVERPDGSNFTLKIRSTKLEDSAMYFCASSVDRRDEQFFGPGTRLTVL.